Each of the 6 T cell receptor beta chains below was sequenced from the same sample in a study of PD-1 blockade in classical Hodgkin lymphoma. This table comes from immunoSEQ multiplex PCR, and its TCRdb copy is limited to in-frame clones, with some not included. The table records 45,000 or so clones, about 77% of them present only once. Time point here: cycle 4 day 1 (C4D1), after 5 to 7 weeks of nivolumab. With no exception, relapse followed autologous stem cell transplantation in all patients, and brentuximab vedotin exposure varied. Sequenced material: peripheral blood mononuclear cells (PBMCs), taken before the fourth cycle of nivolumab. These TCRs come from a human donor with classical Hodgkin lymphoma.

V and J are TRBV19 and TRBJ1-1, with D maybe TRBD1 (6 bases). Germline CDR1 and CDR2: LNHDA and SQIVND (reference sequence). Trimming stripped 7 bases from V and 3 bases from J, with 18 bases between. The CDR3 extends over 15 amino acids. The CDR3 here is CASKESTGFDTEAFF. The CDR3 DNA follows: TGTGCCAGTAAAGAGTCGACAGGATTCGACACTGAAGCTTTCTTT. Complete variable domain (other parts from reference TRBV19 and TRBJ1-1): DGGITQSPKYLFRKEGQNVTLSCEQNLNHDAMYWYRQDPGQGLRLIYYSQIVNDFQKGDIAEGYSVSREKKESFPLTVTSAQKNPTAFYLCASKESTGFDTEAFFGQGTRLTVV.

V usage is TRBV11-1 and J usage is TRBJ2-7; 9 bases map to TRBD1. Losses at the gene ends were 0 bases for V and 2 bases for J; bases not matched to a gene: 2. The CDR3 totals 15 residues. Germline loops: CDR1 SGHAT, CDR2 FQDESV (reference sequence). In nucleotides, the CDR3 is TGTGCCAGCAGCTTAGCACAGGGGGCCGCCTACGAGCAGTACTTC. It translates to CASSLAQGAAYEQYF.

The V and J genes are TRBV10-2 and TRBJ1-4; tentatively, D is TRBD1 (5 bases). The germline V and J ends were trimmed by 0 bases and 0 bases, with 11 bases remaining between them. The CDR3 has 17 amino acids. Looked up from germline, CDR1 is WSHSY and CDR2 is SAAADI. The CDR3 DNA is TGCGCCAGCAGTGAGTCACAGGCTATTGCAACTAATGAAAAACTGTTTTTT. This codes for CASSESQAIATNEKLFF.

In regard to this clone: Other DNA sequences within the sample encode an identical CDR3. The chain recombines TRBV30 with TRBJ1-1; D might be TRBD1 (5 bases). This CDR3 is 12 amino acids long. V lost 2 bases and J lost 4, with 8 bases in between. Looked up from germline, CDR1 is GTSNPN and CDR2 is SVGIG (reference sequence). This chain's CDR3 is CAWSRGLTEAFF. As DNA, the CDR3 is TGTGCCTGGAGTAGGGGCCTCACTGAAGCTTTCTTT.

The rearrangement uses TRBV6-5 and TRBJ1-2, with D perhaps matching TRBD1 (6 bases). The CDR3 sequence is 15 residues long. V gave up 6 bases and J gave up 5 bases, with 19 bases separating them. The germline gives CDR1 MNHEY, CDR2 SVGAGI. CDR3: CASSPAQGRAYGYTF. CDR3 DNA sequence: TGTGCCAGCAGCCCGGCCCAGGGGCGCGCATATGGCTACACCTTC.

This clone has just one count. The rearrangement joins TRBV7-2 to TRBJ1-4; unclear D gene. Germline V lookup: CDR1 SGHTA, CDR2 FQGNSA. The CDR3 length is 15 residues. The germline V and J ends were trimmed by 1 base and 8 bases, with 14 bases remaining between them. In DNA form, the CDR3 reads TGTGCCAGCAGCTTAGGCCCCCCGAGCGGGGAAAAACTGTTTTTT. It is translated as CASSLGPPSGEKLFF.